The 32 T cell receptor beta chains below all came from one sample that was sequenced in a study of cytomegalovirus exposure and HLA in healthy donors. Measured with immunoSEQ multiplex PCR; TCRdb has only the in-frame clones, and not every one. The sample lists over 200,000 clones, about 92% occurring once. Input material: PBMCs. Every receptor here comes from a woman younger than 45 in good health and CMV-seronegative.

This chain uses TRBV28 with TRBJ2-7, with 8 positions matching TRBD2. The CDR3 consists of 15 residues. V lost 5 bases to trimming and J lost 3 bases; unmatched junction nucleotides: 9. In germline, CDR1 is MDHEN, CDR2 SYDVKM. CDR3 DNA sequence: TGTGCCAGCAGTCTATACCCGGGACTAGTCTACGAGCAGTACTTC. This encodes CASSLYPGLVYEQYF.

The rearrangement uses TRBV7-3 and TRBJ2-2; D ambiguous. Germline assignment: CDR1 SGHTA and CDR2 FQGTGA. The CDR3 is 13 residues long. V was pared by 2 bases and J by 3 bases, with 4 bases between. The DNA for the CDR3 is TGTGCCAGCAGCTTACTCGACACCGGGGAGCTGTTTTTT. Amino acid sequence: CASSLLDTGELFF.

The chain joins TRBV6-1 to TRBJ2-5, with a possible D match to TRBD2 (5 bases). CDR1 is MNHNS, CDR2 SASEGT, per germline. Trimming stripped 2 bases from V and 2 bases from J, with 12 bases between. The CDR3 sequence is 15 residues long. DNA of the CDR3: TGTGCCAGCAGTGAACAGCGAGCGGTACAAGAGACCCAGTACTTC. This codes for CASSEQRAVQETQYF.

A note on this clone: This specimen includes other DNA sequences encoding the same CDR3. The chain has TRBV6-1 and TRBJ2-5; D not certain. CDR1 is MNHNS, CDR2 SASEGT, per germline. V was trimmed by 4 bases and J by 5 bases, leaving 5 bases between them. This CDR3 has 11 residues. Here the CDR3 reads CASSVGETQYF. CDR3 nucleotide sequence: TGTGCCAGCAGTGTAGGGGAGACCCAGTACTTC.

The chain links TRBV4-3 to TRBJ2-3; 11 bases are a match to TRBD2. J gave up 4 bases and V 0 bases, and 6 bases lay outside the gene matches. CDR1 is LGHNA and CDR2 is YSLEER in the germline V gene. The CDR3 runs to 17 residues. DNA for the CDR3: TGCGCCAGCAGCCAAGAGCTAGCGGGAGGCCCGGCAGATACGCAGTATTTT. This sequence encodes CASSQELAGGPADTQYF.

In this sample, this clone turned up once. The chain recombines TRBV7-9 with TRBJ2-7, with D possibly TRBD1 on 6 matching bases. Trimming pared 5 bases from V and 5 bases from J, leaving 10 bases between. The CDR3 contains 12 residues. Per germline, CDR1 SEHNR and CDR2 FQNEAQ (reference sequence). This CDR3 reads CASSGGLDEQYF. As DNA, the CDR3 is TGTGCCAGCAGCGGGGGCCTGGACGAGCAGTACTTC. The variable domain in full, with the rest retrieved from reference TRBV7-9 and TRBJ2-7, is DTGVSQNPRHKITKRGQNVTFRCDPISEHNRLYWYRQTLGQGPEFLTYFQNEAQLEKSRLLSDRFSAERPKGSFSTLEIQRTEQGDSAMYLCASSGGLDEQYFGPGTRLTVT.

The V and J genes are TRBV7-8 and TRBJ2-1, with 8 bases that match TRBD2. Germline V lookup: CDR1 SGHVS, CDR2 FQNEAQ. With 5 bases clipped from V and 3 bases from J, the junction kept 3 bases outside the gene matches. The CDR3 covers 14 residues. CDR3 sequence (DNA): TGTGCCAGCAGCAAAAGCGGGAGCTACAATGAGCAGTTCTTC. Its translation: CASSKSGSYNEQFF.

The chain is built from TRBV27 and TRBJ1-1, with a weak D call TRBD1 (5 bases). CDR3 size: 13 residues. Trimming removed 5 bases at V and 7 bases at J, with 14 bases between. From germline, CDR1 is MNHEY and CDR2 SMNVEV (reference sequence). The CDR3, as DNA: TGTGCCAGCAGTCCGATCAGTGGGGGTGAAGCTTTCTTT. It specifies CASSPISGGEAFF.

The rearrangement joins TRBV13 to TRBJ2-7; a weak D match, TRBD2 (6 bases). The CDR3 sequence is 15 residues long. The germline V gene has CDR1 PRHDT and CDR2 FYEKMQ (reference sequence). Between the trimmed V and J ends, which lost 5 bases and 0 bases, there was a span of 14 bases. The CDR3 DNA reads TGTGCCAGCAGCAAGGACTACCAAAGCTCCTACGAGCAGTACTTC. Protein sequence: CASSKDYQSSYEQYF.

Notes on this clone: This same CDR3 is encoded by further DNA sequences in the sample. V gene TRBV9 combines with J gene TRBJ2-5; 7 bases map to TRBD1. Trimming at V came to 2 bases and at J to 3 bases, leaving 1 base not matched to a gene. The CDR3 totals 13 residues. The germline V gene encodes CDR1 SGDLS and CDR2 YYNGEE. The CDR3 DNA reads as TGTGCCAGCAGCGTTGACAGGGAAGAGACCCAGTACTTC. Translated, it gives CASSVDREETQYF.

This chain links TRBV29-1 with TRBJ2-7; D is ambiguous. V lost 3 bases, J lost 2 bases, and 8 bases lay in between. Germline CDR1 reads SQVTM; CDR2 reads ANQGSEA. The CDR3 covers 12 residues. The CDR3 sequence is CSVEPATYEQYF. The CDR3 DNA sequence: TGCAGCGTTGAGCCCGCAACCTACGAGCAGTACTTC.

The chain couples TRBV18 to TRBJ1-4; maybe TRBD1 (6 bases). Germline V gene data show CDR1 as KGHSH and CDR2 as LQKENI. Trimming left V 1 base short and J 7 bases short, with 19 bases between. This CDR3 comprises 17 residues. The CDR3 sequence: CASSPRGGQGFTEKLFF. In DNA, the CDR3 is TGTGCCAGCTCACCACGTGGAGGGCAGGGGTTTACTGAAAAACTGTTTTTT.

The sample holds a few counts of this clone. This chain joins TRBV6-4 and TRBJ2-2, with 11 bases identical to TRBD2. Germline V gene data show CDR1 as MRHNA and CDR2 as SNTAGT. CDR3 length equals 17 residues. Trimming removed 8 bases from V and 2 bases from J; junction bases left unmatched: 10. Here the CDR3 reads CASYKGLAEPNTGELFF. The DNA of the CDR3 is TGTGCCAGCTACAAGGGACTAGCGGAGCCAAACACCGGGGAGCTGTTTTTT.

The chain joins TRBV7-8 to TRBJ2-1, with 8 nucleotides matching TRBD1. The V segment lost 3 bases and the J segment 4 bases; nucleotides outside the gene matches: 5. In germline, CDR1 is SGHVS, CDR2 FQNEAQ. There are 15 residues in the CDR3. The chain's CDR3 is CASSLVDRVYNEQFF. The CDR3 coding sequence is TGTGCCAGCAGCTTGGTGGACAGGGTATACAATGAGCAGTTCTTC. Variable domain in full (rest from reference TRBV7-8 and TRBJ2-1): GAGVSQSPRYKVAKRGQDVALRCDPISGHVSLFWYQQALGQGPEFLTYFQNEAQLDKSGLPSDRFFAERPEGSVSTLKIQRTQQEDSAVYLCASSLVDRVYNEQFFGPGTRLTVL.

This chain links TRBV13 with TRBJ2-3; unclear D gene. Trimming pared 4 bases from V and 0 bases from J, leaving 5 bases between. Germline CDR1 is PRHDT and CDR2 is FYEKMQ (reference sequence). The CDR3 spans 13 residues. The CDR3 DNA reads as TGTGCCAGCAGCTCCATGAGCACAGATACGCAGTATTTT. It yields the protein CASSSMSTDTQYF.

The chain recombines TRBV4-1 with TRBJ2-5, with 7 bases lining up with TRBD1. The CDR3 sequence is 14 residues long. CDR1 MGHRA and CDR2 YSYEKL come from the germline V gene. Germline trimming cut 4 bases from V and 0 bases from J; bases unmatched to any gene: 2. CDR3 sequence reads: CASSPGQDQETQYF. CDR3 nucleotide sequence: TGCGCCAGCAGCCCCGGACAGGACCAAGAGACCCAGTACTTC.

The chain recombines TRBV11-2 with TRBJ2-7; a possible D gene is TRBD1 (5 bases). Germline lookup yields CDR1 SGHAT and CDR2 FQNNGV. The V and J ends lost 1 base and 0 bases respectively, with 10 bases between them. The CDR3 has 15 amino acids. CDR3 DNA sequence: TGTGCCAGCAGCTTAGTTCCAGGGCCCTCCTACGAGCAGTACTTC. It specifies CASSLVPGPSYEQYF. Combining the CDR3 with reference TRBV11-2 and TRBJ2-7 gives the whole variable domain EAGVAQSPRYKIIEKRQSVAFWCNPISGHATLYWYQQILGQGPKLLIQFQNNGVVDDSQLPKDRFSAERLKGVDSTLKIQPAKLEDSAVYLCASSLVPGPSYEQYFGPGTRLTVT.

CDR3 region: CASSLPPRRNQPQHF. CDR3 nucleotides: TGTGCCAGCAGTTTACCGCCTCGGCGCAATCAGCCCCAGCATTTT. The chain joins TRBV28 to TRBJ1-5, with unresolved D. V was pared by 2 bases and J by 2 bases, with 10 bases between. Germline-derived CDR1 and CDR2 are MDHEN and SYDVKM. This CDR3 is 15 amino acids long.

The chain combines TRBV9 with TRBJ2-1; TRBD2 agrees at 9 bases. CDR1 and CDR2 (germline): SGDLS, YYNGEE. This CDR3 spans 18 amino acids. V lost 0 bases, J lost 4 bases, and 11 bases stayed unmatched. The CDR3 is CASSVVPSGIGGYNEQFF. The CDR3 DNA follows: TGTGCCAGCAGCGTAGTCCCTAGCGGGATCGGTGGGTACAATGAGCAGTTCTTC.

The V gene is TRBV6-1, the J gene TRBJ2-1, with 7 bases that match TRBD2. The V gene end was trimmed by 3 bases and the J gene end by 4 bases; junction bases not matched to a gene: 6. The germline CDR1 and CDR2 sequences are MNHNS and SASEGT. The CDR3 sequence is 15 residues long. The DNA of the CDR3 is TGTGCCAGCAGTGAGTTTGCGGGGGTGTACAATGAGCAGTTCTTC. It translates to CASSEFAGVYNEQFF.

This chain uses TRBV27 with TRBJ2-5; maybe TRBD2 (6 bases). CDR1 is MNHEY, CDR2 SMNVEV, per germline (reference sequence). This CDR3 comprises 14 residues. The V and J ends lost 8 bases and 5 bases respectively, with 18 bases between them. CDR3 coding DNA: TGTGCCAGCCGTTATTGGTCGGGGGATGAGACCCAGTACTTC. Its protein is CASRYWSGDETQYF.

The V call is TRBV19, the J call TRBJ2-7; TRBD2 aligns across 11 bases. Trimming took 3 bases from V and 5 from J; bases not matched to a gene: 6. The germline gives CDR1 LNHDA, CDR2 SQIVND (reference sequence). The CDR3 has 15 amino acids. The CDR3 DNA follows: TGTGCCAGTAGTATGGCGACTAGCGGGACCAACGAGCAGTACTTC. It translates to CASSMATSGTNEQYF.

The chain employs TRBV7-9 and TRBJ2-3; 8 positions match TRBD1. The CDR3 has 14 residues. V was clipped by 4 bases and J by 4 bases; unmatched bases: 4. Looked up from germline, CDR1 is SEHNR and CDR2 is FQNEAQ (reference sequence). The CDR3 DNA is TGTGCCAGCAGCTCCGGACAGGGCTCAGATACGCAGTATTTT. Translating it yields CASSSGQGSDTQYF.

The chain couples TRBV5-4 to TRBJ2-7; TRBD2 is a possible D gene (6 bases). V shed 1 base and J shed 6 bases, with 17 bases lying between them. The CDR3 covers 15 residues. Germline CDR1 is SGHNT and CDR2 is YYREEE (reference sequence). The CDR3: CASSLLGDSFGEQYF. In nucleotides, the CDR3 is TGTGCCAGCAGCTTGCTGGGGGACTCCTTTGGCGAGCAGTACTTC.

The CDR3 sequence: CASSQDSGALFYGYTF. CDR3 bases: TGTGCCAGCAGCCAAGATTCGGGGGCGTTATTCTATGGCTACACCTTC. The chain couples TRBV4-2 to TRBJ1-2, with D possibly TRBD1 on 6 matching bases. Germline assignment: CDR1 LGHNA and CDR2 YNFKEQ. Trimming cost V 0 bases and J 4 bases, with 15 bases left between them. The CDR3 length is 16 residues.

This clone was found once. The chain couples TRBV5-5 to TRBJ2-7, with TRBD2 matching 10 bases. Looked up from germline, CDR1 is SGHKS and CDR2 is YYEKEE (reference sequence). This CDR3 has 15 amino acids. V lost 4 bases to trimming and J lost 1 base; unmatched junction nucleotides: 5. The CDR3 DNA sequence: TGTGCCAGCAGCCTCCTAGCGGGAGCATCCTACGAGCAGTACTTC. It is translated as CASSLLAGASYEQYF.

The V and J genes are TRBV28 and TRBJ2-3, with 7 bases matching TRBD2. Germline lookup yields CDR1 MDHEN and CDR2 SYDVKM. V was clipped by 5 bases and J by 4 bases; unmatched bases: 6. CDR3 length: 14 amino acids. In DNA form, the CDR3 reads TGTGCCAGCAGTCTTCGACTAGCCCCAGATACGCAGTATTTT. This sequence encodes CASSLRLAPDTQYF.

The CDR3 nucleotides are TGTGCCAGCAGTTACCGTGACGGGAACTCCTACGAGCAGTACTTC. This translates into CASSYRDGNSYEQYF. The chain combines TRBV6-6 with TRBJ2-7, with D perhaps TRBD2 (5 bases). Germline CDR1 MNHNY, CDR2 SVGAGI (reference sequence). The V and J ends lost 2 bases and 0 bases respectively, with 11 bases between them. The CDR3 has 15 amino acids.

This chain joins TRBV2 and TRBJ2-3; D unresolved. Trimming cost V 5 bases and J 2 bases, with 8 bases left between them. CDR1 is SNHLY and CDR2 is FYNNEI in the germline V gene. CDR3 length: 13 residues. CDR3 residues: CASSQAPTDTQYF. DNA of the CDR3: TGTGCCAGCAGTCAGGCCCCCACAGATACGCAGTATTTT.

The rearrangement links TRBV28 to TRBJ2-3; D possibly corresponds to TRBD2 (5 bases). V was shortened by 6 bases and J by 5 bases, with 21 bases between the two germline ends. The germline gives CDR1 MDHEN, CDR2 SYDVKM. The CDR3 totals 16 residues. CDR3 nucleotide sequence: TGTGCCAGCAGCCCGAGGAGCTCGGGATGGGTAGATACGCAGTATTTT. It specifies CASSPRSSGWVDTQYF.

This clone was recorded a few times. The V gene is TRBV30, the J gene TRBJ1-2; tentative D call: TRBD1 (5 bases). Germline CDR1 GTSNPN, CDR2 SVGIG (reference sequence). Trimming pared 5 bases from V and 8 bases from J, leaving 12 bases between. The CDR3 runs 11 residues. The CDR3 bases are TGTGCCTGGGGTCCCAGGGACGGCTACACCTTC. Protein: CAWGPRDGYTF.

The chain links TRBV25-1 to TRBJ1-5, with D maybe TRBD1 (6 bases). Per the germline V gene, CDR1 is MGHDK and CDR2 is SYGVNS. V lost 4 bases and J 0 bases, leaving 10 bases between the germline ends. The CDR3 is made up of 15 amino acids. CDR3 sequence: CASSGTVYSNQPQHF. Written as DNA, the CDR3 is TGTGCCAGCAGTGGGACAGTATATAGCAATCAGCCCCAGCATTTT.